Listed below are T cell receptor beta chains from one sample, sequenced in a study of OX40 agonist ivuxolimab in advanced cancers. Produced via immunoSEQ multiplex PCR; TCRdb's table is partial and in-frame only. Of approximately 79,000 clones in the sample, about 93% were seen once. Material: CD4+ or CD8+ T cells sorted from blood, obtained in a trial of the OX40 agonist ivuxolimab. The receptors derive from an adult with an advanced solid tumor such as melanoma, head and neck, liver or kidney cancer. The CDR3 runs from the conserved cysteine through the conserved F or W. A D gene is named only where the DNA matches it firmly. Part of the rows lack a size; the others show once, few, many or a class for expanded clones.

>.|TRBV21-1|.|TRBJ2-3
CASSFRGTDTQYF
TGTGCCAGCAGCTTCCGGGGCACAGATACGCAGTATTTT
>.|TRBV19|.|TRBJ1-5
CASSGSGRSPQHF
TGTGCCAGTAGTGGCTCAGGTCGGAGCCCCCAGCATTTT
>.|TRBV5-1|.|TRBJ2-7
CASSPDSSYEQYF
TGCGCCAGCAGCCCCGACAGCAGCTACGAGCAGTACTTC
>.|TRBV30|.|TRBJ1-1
CAWRVLMNTEAFF
TGTGCCTGGAGGGTACTCATGAACACTGAAGCTTTCTTT
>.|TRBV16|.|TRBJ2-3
CASSQSPKGIQTDTQYF
TGTGCCAGCAGCCAATCACCGAAGGGCATCCAGACAGATACGCAGTATTTT
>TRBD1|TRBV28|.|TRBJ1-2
CASSFRDRGFYGYTF
TGTGCCAGCAGTTTCCGGGACAGAGGATTCTATGGCTACACCTTC
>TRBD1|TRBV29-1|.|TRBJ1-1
CSVAGTGKDTEAFF
TGCAGCGTTGCCGGGACAGGGAAGGACACTGAAGCTTTCTTT
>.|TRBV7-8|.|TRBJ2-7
CASSLEQGSYEQYF
TGTGCCAGCAGCTTAGAACAGGGCTCCTACGAGCAGTACTTC
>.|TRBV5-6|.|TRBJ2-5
CASSLPTTGRETQYF
TGTGCCAGCAGCTTGCCAACGACAGGGAGGGAGACCCAGTACTTC
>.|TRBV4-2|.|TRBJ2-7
CASSPTDTIYEQYF
TGTGCCAGCAGCCCGACGGACACGATCTACGAGCAGTACTTC
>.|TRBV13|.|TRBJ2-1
CASSRGFLFVDEQFF
TGTGCCAGCAGCCGTGGGTTCTTATTTGTCGATGAGCAGTTCTTC
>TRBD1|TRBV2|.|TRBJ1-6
CASSERDRVVSPLHF
TGTGCCAGCAGTGAACGGGACAGGGTAGTCTCACCCCTCCACTTT
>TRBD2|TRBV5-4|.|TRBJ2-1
CASSLVPSGNNEQFF
TGTGCCAGCAGCTTGGTACCTAGCGGGAACAATGAGCAGTTCTTC
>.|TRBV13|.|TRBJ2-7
CASSGGTERGYEQYF
TGTGCCAGCAGCGGGGGCACGGAACGGGGCTACGAGCAGTACTTC
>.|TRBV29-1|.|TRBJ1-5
CSVKVVGDQPQHF
TGCAGCGTTAAGGTAGTGGGTGATCAGCCCCAGCATTTT
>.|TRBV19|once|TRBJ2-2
CASSMRGTGELFF
TGTGCCAGTAGTATGAGGGGCACCGGGGAGCTGTTTTTT
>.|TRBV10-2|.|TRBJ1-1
CASSEVGPGLTEAFF
TGCGCCAGCAGTGAGGTGGGACCGGGGCTCACTGAAGCTTTCTTT
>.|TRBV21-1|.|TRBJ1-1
CASSKQGRAFF
TGTGCCAGCAGCAAACAGGGGAGAGCTTTCTTT
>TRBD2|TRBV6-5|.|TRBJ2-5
CASSHSGGARETQYF
TGTGCCAGCAGTCATAGCGGGGGGGCTAGGGAGACCCAGTACTTC
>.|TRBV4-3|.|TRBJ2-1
CASSQDWGSYNEQFF
TGCGCCAGCAGCCAAGATTGGGGCTCCTACAATGAGCAGTTCTTC
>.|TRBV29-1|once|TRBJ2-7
CSVGGNEQYF
TGCAGCGTTGGTGGAAACGAGCAGTACTTC
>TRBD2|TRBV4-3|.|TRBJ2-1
CASSQDRLAGTSSYNEQFF
TGCGCCAGCAGCCAAGACCGACTAGCGGGTACTAGCTCCTACAATGAGCAGTTCTTC